This entry lists 5 T cell receptor beta chains sequenced from one sample in a study of blood T cell repertoires in COVID-19. Produced via immunoSEQ multiplex PCR; TCRdb's table is partial and in-frame only. The sample shows 250,000 or so clones, about 89% of them seen only once. What was sequenced was peripheral blood. The source is a woman in her thirties or forties who had recovered from COVID-19.

V and J are TRBV5-1 and TRBJ1-2; no clear D. The length of the CDR3 is 11 residues. V shed 7 bases and J shed 10 bases, with 14 bases lying between them. Germline CDR1 and CDR2: SGHRS and YFSETQ. This CDR3 reads CASANEGDYTF. The DNA for the CDR3 is TGCGCCAGCGCCAACGAGGGAGACTACACCTTC.

The chain links TRBV3-1 (or the pseudogene TRBV3-2) to TRBJ2-5; 7 bases line up with TRBD2. Germline-derived CDR1 and CDR2 are LGHDT and YNNKEL (reference sequence). The CDR3 is 15 residues long. With V trimmed by 4 bases and J by 5 bases, 10 bases remained unmatched. CDR3: CASSPRGWGGETQYF. DNA for the CDR3: TGTGCCAGCAGCCCCCGGGGGTGGGGAGGGGAGACCCAGTACTTC.

Worth noting for this clone: Other DNA sequences in this sample translate to the same CDR3. V and J are TRBV30 and TRBJ1-6; D gene uncertain. This CDR3 has 15 residues. CDR1 and CDR2 from the germline V gene are GTSNPN and SVGIG (reference sequence). The germline V and J ends were trimmed by 0 bases and 0 bases, with 6 bases remaining between them. The CDR3 reads CAWSVLSSYNSPLHF. The CDR3 DNA reads as TGTGCCTGGAGTGTCTTGAGCTCCTATAATTCACCCCTCCACTTT.

The rearrangement uses TRBV7-9 and TRBJ1-6; the match to TRBD1 covers 9 bases. V lost 1 base, J lost 8 bases, and 6 bases stayed unmatched. The CDR3 has 16 residues. Germline V lookup: CDR1 SEHNR, CDR2 FQNEAQ (reference sequence). CDR3 sequence: CASSLGPGQGHSPLHF. CDR3 DNA sequence: TGTGCCAGCAGCTTAGGTCCGGGACAGGGACATTCACCCCTCCACTTT.

The chain joins TRBV30 to TRBJ2-7, with 8 bases that match TRBD1. The CDR3 is made up of 15 amino acids. V dropped 3 bases and J dropped 0; count of bases not matched to a gene: 7. The germline gives CDR1 GTSNPN, CDR2 SVGIG (reference sequence). The CDR3 region is CAWSLTGEHSYEQYF. CDR3 bases: TGTGCCTGGAGCCTGACAGGGGAGCACTCCTACGAGCAGTACTTC.